This T cell receptor (beta chain) was observed in a study of blood T cell repertoires in COVID-19 (TCRdb year 2020). In the study overall: Samples from collaborators originated in the United States, Italy and Spain and spanned both the acute and convalescent phases of COVID-19. The prospective study material was composed of cDNA or gDNA derived from T cells, B-cell-depleted T cells, or PBMCs. Deeply sampled blood TCRbeta repertoires from subjects exposed to, actively infected with, or recovered from COVID-19 were included in the dataset. The repertoires were made available in a free public database intended to serve as a resource for research on the immune response to SARS-CoV-2. Samples came from the ongoing ImmuneRACE study (first 160 participants) plus 1,254 subjects from 6 global collaborators. Nearly every sample came with metadata listing a de-identified subject ID, COVID-19 status, age in years and sex. HLA class I and class II types, where available, came from metadata supplied by the sample provider rather than from assay-based typing. Broader findings and caveats from the paper: Clinical and demographic metadata were provided uncurated, with the amount varying by source and participant.

The immunoSEQ Assay, a bias-controlled multiplex PCR, was used to amplify TCRbeta CDR3 regions from genomic DNA. The authors' pipeline ran thus. Nucleated cell counts per sample were estimated from amplification of reference gene primers within the assay. To quantify the absolute abundance of each unique TCRbeta CDR3 rearrangement, sequence reads were collapsed and filtered. For each sample, productive Simpson clonality was calculated by taking the square root of Simpson's diversity index across productive rearrangements. The table comes from immuneACCESS by way of TCRdb, which keeps in-frame sequences with V and J called. Part of the clones is missing from these tables; in studies checked, under half for an unresolved V gene and the rest for unknown reasons. From that table come the V and J calls and clone size; the DNA was used to work out D and trimming. In this sample the table shows fewer than 15,000 clones, roughly 84% of which occur a single time. More than 25% of the sample lies in the top ten.

To note about this clone: What this receptor recognizes is not known. Base qualities are not at hand, and no much larger clone is one base apart.

The collaborating institutions used their own protocols to collect whole blood in K2EDTA tubes. For TCRbeta analysis, collaborator samples were shipped as frozen whole blood, as isolated PBMCs, or as DNA extracted from either sample type. Sequencing was performed on peripheral blood. This receptor was obtained from a man aged 45-60 years with active COVID-19.

For the CDR3, the sequence is CASGPAGGIDTQYF. The nucleotide sequence is given as TGTGCCAGCGGCCCGGCAGGGGGCATAGATACGCAGTATTTT. The sequence links TRBV6-5 to TRBJ2-3; TRBD1 fits 8 bases in the junction. CDR1 and CDR2 are read off the germline V gene as MNHEY and SVGAGI. The CDR3 measures 14 amino acids from cysteine to phenylalanine. The CDR3 DNA has 42 bases and is translated from base 1. From V the trimming removes 8 bases and from J it removes 5 bases, while the gene matches leave 9 bases of the junction unaccounted for.